This T cell receptor (beta chain) was recorded in a study of T cell responses to AZD1222 COVID-19 vaccine. General study points: Sampling that yielded the repertoires occurred only after the peak T cell response. The donor group comprised mostly white British people and more females; the analysis possibly underestimated clonal diversity.

Of note for this clone: Antigen: not known.

The germline gives CDR1 SQVTM, CDR2 ANQGSEA. The CDR3 spans 13 residues. V shed 6 bases and J shed 9 bases, with 18 bases lying between them. TCRdb keeps only in-frame clones here, not all; method: immunoSEQ multiplex PCR. Of 90,000 to 140,000 clones listed, about 88% are singletons. The V and J genes are TRBV29-1 and TRBJ2-1; maybe TRBD2 (5 bases). The receptor was derived from an adult in good health. Sequenced here: peripheral blood, sampled on day 0 of AZD1222 vaccination. CDR3 nucleotide sequence: TGCAGCGTCGCTGGGCGGGTCGAAGGTGAGCAGTTCTTC. This codes for CSVAGRVEGEQFF.